One TCR beta chain is described in this entry. This clonotype was recorded at least ten times. Its target antigen remains unknown. Base qualities are not recorded, but no much larger clone differs from it by a single base. Library construction relied on 5' RACE. The instrument given in TCRdb is NextSeq 500. The TCR library protocol attached a unique molecular identifier to each TCR cDNA molecule to allow correction of PCR and sequencing errors. From the authors' description of their analysis: Decombinator tools were used for TCR identification, UMI-based error correction and CDR3 extraction. TCRs above a frequency of 2 per 1,000, corresponding to the top 1% of the tumor frequency distribution, were defined as expanded. Each repertoire was subsampled 100 times to 5,000 TCRs, after which Renyi diversity was computed with the R vegan package. CDR3 similarity networks were constructed using string-kernel similarity of amino acid triplets, with links drawn between CDR3s whose pairwise similarity was above 0.82. TCRdb took the public reads, trimmed them with fastp at Q25, ran MiXCR for clone calling and kept in-frame beta chains. Entries that share a CDR3 protein sequence are merged under the most common genes and DNA. The V and J calls here are based on TCRdb, not the publication. The sample table holds approximately 40,000 distinct CDR3 sequences, of which approximately 7% were seen once. About 39% of the sample is taken by the ten largest.

CDR1 and CDR2 are drawn from the germline V gene: SNHLY, FYNNEI. The V end loses 2 bases and the J end loses 3 bases, and a stretch of 8 bases separates them. From cysteine to phenylalanine, the CDR3 is 14 amino acids long. Of all the DNA, just the CDR3 is kept, 42 bases in frame from base 1. The time point tag for this specimen amounts to: sample taken at primary tumor resection. TCR sequencing used whole RNA extracted from tumor and nontumor lung tissue, or from cryopreserved PBMC samples, without cell sorting. The donors were 60 to 80 patients from the lung TRACERx cohort who had early-stage, untreated non-small cell lung cancer. A patient was chosen for TCR sequencing only when enough RNA was available from at least two tumor regions. This record belongs to a study of spatial heterogeneity in lung cancer (dated by TCRdb to between 2017 and 2020). About the study as a whole: More beta-chain than alpha-chain transcripts were consistently detected, likely reflecting higher beta-chain transcript abundance. In the raw uncorrected reads, each unique combination of TCR and UMI appeared more than ten times on average. TCR alpha and beta repertoires were quantitatively compared across multiple tumor regions, matched nontumor lung and blood in non-small cell lung cancer. The study linked features of the TCR repertoire to counts of nonsynonymous mutations, which were determined by whole-exome sequencing of tumor tissue. At surgery, fewer than 250 tumor regions, approximately 64 matched nontumor lung samples and about 56 PBMC samples were TCR-sequenced for both alpha and beta chains.

General findings and caveats noted by the study authors: Ubiquitous expanded tumor TCRs were detected in blood more often at tumor resection than at routine follow-up. Additional single-cell paired TCR alpha and beta sequencing was considered necessary to confirm, at a functional level, the hypothesis that regional TCRs recognize regional mutations.

The chain is assembled from TRBV2 and TRBJ1-5; the D gene remains uncertain. This clonotype was obtained from a female donor with early-stage non-small cell lung cancer. Sequenced here: PBMCs, sampled at surgery. The DNA sequence is TGTGCCAGCAGTGAAAGGAGCATCAATCAGCCCCAGCATTTT. The resulting protein is CASSERSINQPQHF.